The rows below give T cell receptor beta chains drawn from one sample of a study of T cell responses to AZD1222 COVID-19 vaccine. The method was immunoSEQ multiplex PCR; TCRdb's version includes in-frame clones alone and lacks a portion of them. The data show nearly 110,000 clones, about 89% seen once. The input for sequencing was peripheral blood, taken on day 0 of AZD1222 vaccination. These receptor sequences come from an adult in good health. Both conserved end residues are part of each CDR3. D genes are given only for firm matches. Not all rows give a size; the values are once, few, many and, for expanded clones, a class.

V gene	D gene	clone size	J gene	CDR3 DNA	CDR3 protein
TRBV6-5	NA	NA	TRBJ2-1	TGTGCCCGCCCAAACGGGAGTATCGATGAGCAGTTCTTC	CARPNGSIDEQFF
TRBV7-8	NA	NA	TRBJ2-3	TGTGCCAGCAGCCGAGGACAGACAGATACGCAGTATTTT	CASSRGQTDTQYF
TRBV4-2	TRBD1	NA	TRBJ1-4	TGTGCCAGCAGCAAGAAACCCCGGGACAGGGACGAAAAACTGTTTTTT	CASSKKPRDRDEKLFF
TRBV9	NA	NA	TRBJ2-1	TGTGCCAGCAGCGTGGCCCTCGATAGCAGGAGCTCCTACAATGAGCAGTTCTTC	CASSVALDSRSSYNEQFF
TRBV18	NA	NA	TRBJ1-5	TGTGCCAGCTCAACTCAGAGAGTGGGTCAGCCCCAGCATTTT	CASSTQRVGQPQHF
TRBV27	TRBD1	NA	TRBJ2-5	TGTGCCAGCAGTTTTGGGACAGGGTTTCGAGAGACCCAGTACTTC	CASSFGTGFRETQYF
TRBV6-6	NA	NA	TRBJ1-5	TGTGCCAGCAGTTACTCTAGCGGGGGGAATGATCAGCCCCAGCATTTT	CASSYSSGGNDQPQHF
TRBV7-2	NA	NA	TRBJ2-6	TGTGCCAGCGGCCTCTCTGGGGCCAACGTCCTGACTTTC	CASGLSGANVLTF
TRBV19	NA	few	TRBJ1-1	TGTGCCACCAAGAACAGGGTGGCTGAAGCTTTCTTT	CATKNRVAEAFF
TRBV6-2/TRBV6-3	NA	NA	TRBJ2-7	TGTGCCAGCAGTTCGTGGACCGACTCCTACGAGCAGTACTTC	CASSSWTDSYEQYF
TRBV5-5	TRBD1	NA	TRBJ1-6	TGTGCCAGCAGCTTGCGGGACAGAAATAATTCACCCCTCCACTTT	CASSLRDRNNSPLHF
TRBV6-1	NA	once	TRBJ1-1	TGTGCCAGCAGTGTGGGGATGGGCAGGGGAAACACTGAAGCTTTCTTT	CASSVGMGRGNTEAFF
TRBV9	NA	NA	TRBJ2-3	TGTGCCAGCAGCGCCACATCGACCCGCGGCACAGATACGCAGTATTTT	CASSATSTRGTDTQYF
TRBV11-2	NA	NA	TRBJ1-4	TGTGCCAGCAGCCTAGAACCAGCAACTAATGAAAAACTGTTTTTT	CASSLEPATNEKLFF
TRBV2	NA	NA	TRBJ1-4	TGTGCCAGCAGTCTAGGGGGGTCTAATGAAAAACTGTTTTTT	CASSLGGSNEKLFF
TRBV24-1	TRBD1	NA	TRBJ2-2	TGTGCCACCAGCGGAGGAACAGGGGTTAACACCGGGGAGCTGTTTTTT	CATSGGTGVNTGELFF